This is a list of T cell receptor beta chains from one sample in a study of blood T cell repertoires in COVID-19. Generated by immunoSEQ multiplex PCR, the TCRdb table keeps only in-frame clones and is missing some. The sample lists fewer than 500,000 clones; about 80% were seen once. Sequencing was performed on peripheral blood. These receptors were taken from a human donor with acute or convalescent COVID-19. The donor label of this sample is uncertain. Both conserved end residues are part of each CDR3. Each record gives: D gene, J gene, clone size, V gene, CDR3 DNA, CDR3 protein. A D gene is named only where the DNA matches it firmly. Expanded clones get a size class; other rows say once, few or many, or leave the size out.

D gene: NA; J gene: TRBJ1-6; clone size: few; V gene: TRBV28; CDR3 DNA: TGTGCCAGCAGCATGGGCGGGGGGCTACAGGATAATTCACCCCTCCACTTT; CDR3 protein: CASSMGGGLQDNSPLHF
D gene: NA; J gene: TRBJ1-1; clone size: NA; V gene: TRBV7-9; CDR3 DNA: TGTGCCAGCAGCCCCACACCGAACACTGAAGCTTTCTTT; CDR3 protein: CASSPTPNTEAFF
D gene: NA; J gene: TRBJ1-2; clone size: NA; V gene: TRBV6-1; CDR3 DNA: TGTGCCAGCAGTGAGGCGGCAGGGGTTACGCCTAACTATGGCTACACCTTC; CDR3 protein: CASSEAAGVTPNYGYTF
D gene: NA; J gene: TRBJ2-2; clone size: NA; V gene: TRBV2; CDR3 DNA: TGTGCCAGGGGGGGACGCGGGCGACACACCGGGGAGCTGTTTTTT; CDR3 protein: CARGGRGRHTGELFF
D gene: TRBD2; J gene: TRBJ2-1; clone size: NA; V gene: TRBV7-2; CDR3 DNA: TGTGCCAGCAGCTACCCTGGACTAGCGGGGGCAAGAGAGCAGTTCTTC; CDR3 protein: CASSYPGLAGAREQFF
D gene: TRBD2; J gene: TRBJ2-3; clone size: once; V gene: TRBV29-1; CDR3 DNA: TGCAGCGTTTTAGGGCGGGAGGGACAGACTTCTTCAGCGTTAGATACGCAGTATTTT; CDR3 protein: CSVLGREGQTSSALDTQYF
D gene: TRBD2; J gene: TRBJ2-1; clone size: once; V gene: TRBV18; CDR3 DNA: TGTGCCAGCTCATCCGGGGGGGCCGGCAATAATGAGCAGTTCTTC; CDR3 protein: CASSSGGAGNNEQFF
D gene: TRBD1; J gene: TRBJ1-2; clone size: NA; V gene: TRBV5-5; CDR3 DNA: TGTGCCAGCAGGGGGACAGGGGGCGCCTCCTATGGCTACACCTTC; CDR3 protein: CASRGTGGASYGYTF
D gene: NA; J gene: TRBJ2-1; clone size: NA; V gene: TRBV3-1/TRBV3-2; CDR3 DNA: TGTGCCAGCACCGGAGGACGGGGGACCTTGAATGAGCAGTTCTTC; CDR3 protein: CASTGGRGTLNEQFF
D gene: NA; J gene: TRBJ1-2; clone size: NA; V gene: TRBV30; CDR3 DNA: TGTGCCTGGACAGGGAACTATGGCTACACCTTC; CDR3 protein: CAWTGNYGYTF
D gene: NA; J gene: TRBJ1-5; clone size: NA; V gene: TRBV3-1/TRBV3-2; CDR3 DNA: TGTGCCAGCAGCCAAAGTCCAACGGGCAATCAGCCCCAGCATTTT; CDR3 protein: CASSQSPTGNQPQHF
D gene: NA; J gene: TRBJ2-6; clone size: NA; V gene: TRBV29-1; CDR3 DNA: TGCAGCGTTGACAGTTCTGGGGCCAACGTCCTGACTTTC; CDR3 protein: CSVDSSGANVLTF
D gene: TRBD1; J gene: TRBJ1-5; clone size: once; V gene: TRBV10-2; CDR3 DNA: TGCGCCAGCAGCCCCCGGGACAGGGGCAATCAGCCCCAGCATTTT; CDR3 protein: CASSPRDRGNQPQHF
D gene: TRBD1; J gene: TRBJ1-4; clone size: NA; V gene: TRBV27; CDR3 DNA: TGTGCCAGCAGTCTGCGACAGGGGGCAACTAATGAAAAACTGTTTTTT; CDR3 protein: CASSLRQGATNEKLFF
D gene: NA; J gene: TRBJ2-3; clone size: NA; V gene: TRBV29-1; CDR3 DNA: TGCAGCGTGATCAGGGGTTTGGGCACAGATACGCAGTATTTT; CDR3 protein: CSVIRGLGTDTQYF
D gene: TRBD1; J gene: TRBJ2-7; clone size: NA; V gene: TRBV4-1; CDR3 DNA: TGCGCCAGCAGCCTAGAGGGGACAGGGGCCTCCTACGAGCAGTACTTC; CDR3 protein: CASSLEGTGASYEQYF
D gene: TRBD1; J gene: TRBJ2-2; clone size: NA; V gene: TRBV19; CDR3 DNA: TGTGCCAGTATTCCAGGACAGGGGCCATACACCGGGGAGCTGTTTTTT; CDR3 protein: CASIPGQGPYTGELFF
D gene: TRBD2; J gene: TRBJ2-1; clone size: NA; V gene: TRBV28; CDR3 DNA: TGTGCCAGCAGCCAGACTAGCGGCTCCTACAATGAGCAGTTCTTC; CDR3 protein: CASSQTSGSYNEQFF
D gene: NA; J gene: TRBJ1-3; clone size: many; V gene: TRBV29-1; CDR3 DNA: TGCAGCGTTGGTGAGACTCCCGGGAACACCATATATTTT; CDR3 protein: CSVGETPGNTIYF
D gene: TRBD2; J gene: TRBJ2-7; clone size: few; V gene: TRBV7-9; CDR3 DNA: TGTGCCAGCAGCGCGCGGACTAGCGGCAGCTCCTACGAGCAGTACTTC; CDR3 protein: CASSARTSGSSYEQYF
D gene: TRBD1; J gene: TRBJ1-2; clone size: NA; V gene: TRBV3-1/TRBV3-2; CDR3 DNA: TGTGCCAGCAGCCAAGTCTCGGCAGGGGGCTATTATGGCTACACCTTC; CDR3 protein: CASSQVSAGGYYGYTF
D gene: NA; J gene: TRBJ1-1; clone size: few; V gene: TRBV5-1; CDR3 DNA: TGCGCCAGCAGCTCGGACACTTCGCACACTGAAGCTTTCTTT; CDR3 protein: CASSSDTSHTEAFF
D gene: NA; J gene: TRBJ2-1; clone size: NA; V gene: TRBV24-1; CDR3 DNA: TGTGCCACCAGTCTACACAATGAGCAGTTCTTC; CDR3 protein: CATSLHNEQFF
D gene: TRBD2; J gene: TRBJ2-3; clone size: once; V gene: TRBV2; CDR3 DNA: TGTGCCAGCAACCTCCGGGGGGGGCTAGAGACGCAGTATTTT; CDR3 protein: CASNLRGGLETQYF
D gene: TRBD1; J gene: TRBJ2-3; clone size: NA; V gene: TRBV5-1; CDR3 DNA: TGCGCCAGCAGCTTGACGACAGGGGGCAGAGATACGCAGTATTTT; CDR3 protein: CASSLTTGGRDTQYF
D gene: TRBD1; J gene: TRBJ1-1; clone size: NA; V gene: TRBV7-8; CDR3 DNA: TGTGCCAGCAGCCATACCGGGACAGGGTTAGGCACTGAAGCTTTCTTT; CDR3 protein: CASSHTGTGLGTEAFF
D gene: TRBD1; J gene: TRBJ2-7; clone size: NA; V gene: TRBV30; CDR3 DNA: TGTGCCTGGAATCGGATCGGCGCCGGGACAGGAGCCTACGAGCAGTACTTC; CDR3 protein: CAWNRIGAGTGAYEQYF
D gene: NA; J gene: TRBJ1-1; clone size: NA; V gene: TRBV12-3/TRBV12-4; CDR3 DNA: TGTGCCAGCAGTTTGAAACAGGAAGCTTTCTTT; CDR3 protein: CASSLKQEAFF
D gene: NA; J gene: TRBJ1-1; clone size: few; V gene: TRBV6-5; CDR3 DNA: TGTGCCAGCAGTCCCCGGACAGAGTTGAAGACTGAAGCTTTCTTT; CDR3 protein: CASSPRTELKTEAFF
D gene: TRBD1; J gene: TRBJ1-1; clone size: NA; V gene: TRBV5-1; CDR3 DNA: TGCGCCAGCAGCGAGACAGGGATGCGGACTGAAGCTTTCTTT; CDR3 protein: CASSETGMRTEAFF
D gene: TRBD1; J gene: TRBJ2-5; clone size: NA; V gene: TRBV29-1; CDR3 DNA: TGCAGCGGAGGACAGGGTGGAGAGACCCAGTACTTC; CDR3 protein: CSGGQGGETQYF
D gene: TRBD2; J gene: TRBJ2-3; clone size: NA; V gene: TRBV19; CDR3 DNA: TGTGCCAGTAGTACCCGGACTAGTTTGCCCTCAGATACGCAGTATTTT; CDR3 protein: CASSTRTSLPSDTQYF
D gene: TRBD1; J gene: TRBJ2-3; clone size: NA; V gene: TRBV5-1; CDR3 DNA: TGCGCCAGCAGCTTTACAGGGGGCGTAGATACGCAGTATTTT; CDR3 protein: CASSFTGGVDTQYF
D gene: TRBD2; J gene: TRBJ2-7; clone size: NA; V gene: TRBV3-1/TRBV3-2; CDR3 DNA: TGTGCCAGCAGCCAAGATGTGAGGAGCGGGAGAACTGACGAGCAGTACTTC; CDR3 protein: CASSQDVRSGRTDEQYF
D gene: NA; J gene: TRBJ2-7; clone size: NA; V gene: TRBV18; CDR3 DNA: TGTGCCAGCTCACCACTTTCGGGAGCTGGGGAGCAGTACTTC; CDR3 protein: CASSPLSGAGEQYF
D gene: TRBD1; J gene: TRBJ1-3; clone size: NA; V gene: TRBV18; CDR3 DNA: TGTGCCAGCTCACCACGGCAGGGGGCCTCTGGAAACACCATATATTTT; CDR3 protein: CASSPRQGASGNTIYF
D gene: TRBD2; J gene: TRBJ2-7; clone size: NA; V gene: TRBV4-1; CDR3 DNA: TGCGCCAGCAGCCAAGGAGGCGGGGGGGCTTACGAGCAGTACTTC; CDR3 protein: CASSQGGGGAYEQYF
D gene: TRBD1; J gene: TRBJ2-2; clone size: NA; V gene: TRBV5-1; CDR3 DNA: TGCGCCAGCAGCTTGACCACAGGGGCGAACACCGGGGAGCTGTTTTTT; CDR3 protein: CASSLTTGANTGELFF
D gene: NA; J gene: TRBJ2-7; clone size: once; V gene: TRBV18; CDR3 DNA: TGTGCCAGCTCACCAGCGGCAGGGTCCTACGAGCAGTACTTC; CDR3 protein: CASSPAAGSYEQYF
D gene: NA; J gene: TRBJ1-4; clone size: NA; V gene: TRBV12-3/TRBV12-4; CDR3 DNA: TGTGCCAGCAGCGGACAGCAGAATGAAAAACTGTTTTTT; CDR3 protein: CASSGQQNEKLFF